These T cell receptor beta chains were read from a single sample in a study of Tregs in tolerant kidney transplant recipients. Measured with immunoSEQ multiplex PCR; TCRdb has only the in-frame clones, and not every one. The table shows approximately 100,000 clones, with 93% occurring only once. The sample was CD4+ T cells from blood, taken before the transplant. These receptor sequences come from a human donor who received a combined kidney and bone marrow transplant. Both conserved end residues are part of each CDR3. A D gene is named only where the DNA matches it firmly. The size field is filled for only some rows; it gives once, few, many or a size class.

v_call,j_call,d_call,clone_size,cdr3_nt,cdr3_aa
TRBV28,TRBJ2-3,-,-,TGTGCCAGCAGTCCGGACTGGCGGGGGCACACAGATACGCAGTATTTT,CASSPDWRGHTDTQYF
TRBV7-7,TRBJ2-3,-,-,TGTGCCAGCAGCCCCTTTATGGGCCAGGGTGGCACAGATACGCAGTATTTT,CASSPFMGQGGTDTQYF
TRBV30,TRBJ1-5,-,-,TGTGCCTGGAGTGGGGGGACTGCGGTGGCGCATTTT,CAWSGGTAVAHF
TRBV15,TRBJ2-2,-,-,TGTGCCACCAGCAGAGATAGCGGCGGCAACACCGGGGAGCTGTTTTTT,CATSRDSGGNTGELFF
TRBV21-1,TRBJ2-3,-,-,TGTGCCAGCAGCAAAGCGAAACAAATAAGCACAGATACGCAGTATTTT,CASSKAKQISTDTQYF
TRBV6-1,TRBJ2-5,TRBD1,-,TGTGCCAGCACCTTTACCGGGACAGGGGGAAAGACCCAGTACTTC,CASTFTGTGGKTQYF
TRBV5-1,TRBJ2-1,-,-,TGCGCCAGCAGCACGGGGAGTACCGGAGGGGATGAGCAGTTCTTC,CASSTGSTGGDEQFF
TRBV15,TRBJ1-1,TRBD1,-,TGTGCCACCAGCAGACCCAGGTTGTGGGTAGACAGGGAAGGGGAAGCTTTCTTT,CATSRPRLWVDREGEAFF
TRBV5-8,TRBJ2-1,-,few,TGTGCCAGCAGCTTGTACGGAGGACTGAACAATGAGCAGTTCTTC,CASSLYGGLNNEQFF
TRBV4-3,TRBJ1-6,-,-,TGCGCCAGCAGACGGGAAGGGTCCTATAATTCCCCCCTCCACTTT,CASRREGSYNSPLHF
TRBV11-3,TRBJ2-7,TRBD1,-,TGTGCCAGCAGCTCCCCGGGACAGGGGAACTACGAGCAGTACTTC,CASSSPGQGNYEQYF
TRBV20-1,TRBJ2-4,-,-,TGCAGTTCCGGTTCTGGAAACATTCAGTACTTC,CSSGSGNIQYF
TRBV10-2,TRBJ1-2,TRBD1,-,TGCGCCAGCAGTGAGTTCGAGGTTGACAGGGGAGGTCGCTACACCTTC,CASSEFEVDRGGRYTF
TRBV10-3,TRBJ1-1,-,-,TGTGCCATCAAGCGGCTCACGGGGAAGAACACTGAAGCTTTCTTT,CAIKRLTGKNTEAFF
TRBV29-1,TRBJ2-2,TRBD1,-,TGCAGCGTTGGACAGGGAAACACCGGGGAGCTGTTTTTT,CSVGQGNTGELFF
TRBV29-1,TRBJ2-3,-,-,TGCACCTATTCCGGGGGATTTAGCACAGATACGCAGTATTTT,CTYSGGFSTDTQYF
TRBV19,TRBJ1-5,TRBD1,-,TGTGCCAGTAGGGACAGGGGTGGGCAGCCCCAGCATTTT,CASRDRGGQPQHF
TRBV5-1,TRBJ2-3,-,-,TGCGCCAGCAGCTTGGACAACCCAGATACGCAGTATTTT,CASSLDNPDTQYF
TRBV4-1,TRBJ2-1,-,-,TGCGCCAGCAGCCAAGAGAAGATCGGGTGGGGGGACAATGAGCAGTTCTTC,CASSQEKIGWGDNEQFF
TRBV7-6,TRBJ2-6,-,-,TGTGCCAGCAGCTTACAGGGAATTGGCTCTGGGGCCAACGTCCTGACTTTC,CASSLQGIGSGANVLTF
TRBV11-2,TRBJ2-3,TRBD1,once,TGTGCCAGCAGCTTAGGCCTCGACAGGGGCCGGGATACGCAGTATTTT,CASSLGLDRGRDTQYF